A single sample gave rise to the 9 T cell receptor beta chains below, sequenced in a study of blood T cell repertoires in COVID-19. Sequencing used immunoSEQ multiplex PCR; TCRdb keeps in-frame clones, though not all of them. The sample consists of just under 20,000 clones, 85% of them appearing once. Sequencing was performed on peripheral blood. The origin of the receptors is a human donor with active COVID-19. The donor label of this sample is uncertain.

This sequence joins TRBV11-3 and TRBJ1-1; D is undetermined. This CDR3 is built from 14 residues. The V gene lost 1 base and the J gene lost 2 bases, with 8 bases spanning the gap. Germline CDR1 SGHNT, CDR2 YENEEA. The CDR3 region is CASSLGLQNTEAFF. CDR3 nucleotides: TGTGCCAGCAGCTTAGGTTTACAAAACACTGAAGCTTTCTTT. Drawing the rest from reference TRBV11-3 and TRBJ1-1, the complete variable domain is EAGVVQSPRYKIIEKKQPVAFWCNPISGHNTLYWYLQNLGQGPELLIRYENEEAVDDSQLPKDRFSAERLKGVDSTLKIQPAELGDSAVYLCASSLGLQNTEAFFGQGTRLTVV.

This clone has only a few counts. The V and J genes are TRBV27 and TRBJ2-1; possibly TRBD2 for D (5 bases). CDR1 and CDR2 from the germline V gene are MNHEY and SMNVEV (reference sequence). V lost 6 bases and J 2 bases, leaving 14 bases between the germline ends. This CDR3 has 15 amino acids. This CDR3 reads CASRLVSAPYNEQFF. As DNA, the CDR3 is TGTGCCAGCAGACTAGTCTCCGCGCCCTACAATGAGCAGTTCTTC.

This clone has only one observation. The chain is built from TRBV21-1 and TRBJ1-2; the table names TRBD1, a call not compared with the DNA. TRBV21-1 is a pseudogene locus. The CDR3 runs to 16 residues. This chain's CDR3 is CASSTVGTGGSYGYTF. In nucleotides, the CDR3 is TGTGCCAGCAGCACCGTCGGGACAGGGGGCAGCTATGGCTACACCTTC.

The chain uses TRBV18 and TRBJ2-1; D gene uncertain. The CDR3 covers 14 residues. Germline V gives CDR1 KGHSH, CDR2 LQKENI. Trimming removed 0 bases at V and 6 bases at J, with 9 bases between. This CDR3 is CASSPPSLVNEQFF. In nucleotides, the CDR3 is TGTGCCAGCTCACCACCGAGCCTCGTCAATGAGCAGTTCTTC.

V usage is TRBV19 and J usage is TRBJ2-2, with D possibly matching TRBD2 (7 bases). Germline values: CDR1 LNHDA, CDR2 SQIVND (reference sequence). V lost 3 bases and J lost 7, with 18 bases in between. The CDR3 is 16 amino acids. This CDR3 is CASSMYPGGRGGELFF. As DNA, the CDR3 is TGTGCCAGTAGTATGTACCCGGGGGGCCGGGGCGGGGAGCTGTTTTTT.

The chain couples TRBV12-3 or TRBV12-4 to TRBJ2-7; 7 bases match TRBD1. After removal of 4 bases from V and 4 bases from J, the junction contained 1 base not matched to a gene. This CDR3 region has 12 residues. This chain's CDR3 is CASSSGGYEQYF. The DNA for the CDR3 is TGTGCCAGCAGTTCAGGGGGATACGAGCAGTACTTC.

The V gene is TRBV19, the J gene TRBJ2-5; 8 nucleotides agree with TRBD2. Germline V gene data show CDR1 as LNHDA and CDR2 as SQIVND (reference sequence). After removal of 4 bases from V and 5 bases from J, the junction contained 6 bases not matched to a gene. This CDR3 comprises 14 residues. The CDR3 here is CASSNPGLVETQYF. CDR3 nucleotides: TGTGCCAGTAGTAACCCGGGACTAGTGGAGACCCAGTACTTC.

The V and J genes are TRBV7-8 and TRBJ2-1; 9 nucleotides line up with TRBD2. Per germline, CDR1 SGHVS and CDR2 FQNEAQ. The CDR3 has 16 residues. V was clipped by 0 bases and J by 7 bases; unmatched bases: 7. As DNA, the CDR3 is TGTGCCAGCAGCTTAGCCCCTCGACTAGCGGATAATGAGCAGTTCTTC. It codes for CASSLAPRLADNEQFF.

V gene TRBV5-5 combines with J gene TRBJ2-1, with D perhaps TRBD2 (5 bases). There are 16 residues in the CDR3. CDR1 is SGHKS, CDR2 YYEKEE, per germline (reference sequence). Trimming stripped 0 bases from V and 4 bases from J, with 14 bases between. The CDR3 DNA reads TGTGCCAGCAGCTTGGCCCCAGCGGTCCGATACAATGAGCAGTTCTTC. Translating gives CASSLAPAVRYNEQFF.